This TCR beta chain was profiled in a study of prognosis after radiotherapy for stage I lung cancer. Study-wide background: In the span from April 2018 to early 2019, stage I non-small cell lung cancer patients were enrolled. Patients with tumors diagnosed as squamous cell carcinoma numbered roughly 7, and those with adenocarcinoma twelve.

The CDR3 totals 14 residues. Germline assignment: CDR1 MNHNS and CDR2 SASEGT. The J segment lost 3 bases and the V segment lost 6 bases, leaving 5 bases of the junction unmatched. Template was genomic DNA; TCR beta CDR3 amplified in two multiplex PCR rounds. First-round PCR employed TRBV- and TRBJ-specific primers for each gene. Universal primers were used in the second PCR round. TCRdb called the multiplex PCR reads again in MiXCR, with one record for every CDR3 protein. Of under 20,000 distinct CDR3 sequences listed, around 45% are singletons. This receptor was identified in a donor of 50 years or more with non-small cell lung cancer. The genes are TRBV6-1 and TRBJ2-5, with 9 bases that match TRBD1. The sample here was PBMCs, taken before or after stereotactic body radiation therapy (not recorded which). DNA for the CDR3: TGTGCCAGCAGGTTAAGGACAGGGGAAGAGACCCAGTACTTC. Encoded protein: CASRLRTGEETQYF.